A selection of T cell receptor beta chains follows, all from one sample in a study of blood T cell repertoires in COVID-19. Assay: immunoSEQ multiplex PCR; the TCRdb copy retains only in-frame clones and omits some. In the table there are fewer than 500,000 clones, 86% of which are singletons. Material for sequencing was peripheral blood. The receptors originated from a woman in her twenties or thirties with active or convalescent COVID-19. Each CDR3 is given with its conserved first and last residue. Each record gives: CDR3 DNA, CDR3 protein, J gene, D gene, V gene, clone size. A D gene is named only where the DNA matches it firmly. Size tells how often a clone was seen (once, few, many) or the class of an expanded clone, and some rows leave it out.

DNA: TGTGCCAGCAGTTTGCCGGGCGTGCGGGAGGCGCAGTATTTT
CDR3: CASSLPGVREAQYF
J: TRBJ2-3
D: TRBD2
V: TRBV27
size: -

DNA: TGTGCCAGCAGTTACCGGGACAGGCCCCTCCACTTT
CDR3: CASSYRDRPLHF
J: TRBJ1-6
D: TRBD1
V: TRBV6-5
size: -

DNA: TGCGCCAGCAGCCAATATAATTCAGGGACAGGGGGAAATTCACCCCTCCACTTT
CDR3: CASSQYNSGTGGNSPLHF
J: TRBJ1-6
D: TRBD1
V: TRBV4-1
size: -

DNA: TGTGCCAGCCGATCCGGGGGAGGGAATCAGCCCCAGCATTTT
CDR3: CASRSGGGNQPQHF
J: TRBJ1-5
D: -
V: TRBV5-8
size: -

DNA: TGTGCCAGCAGCCAAAACGGCAGGAACTATGGCTACACCTTC
CDR3: CASSQNGRNYGYTF
J: TRBJ1-2
D: -
V: TRBV3-1/TRBV3-2
size: -

DNA: TGTGCCAGCTGGAGGACAGGGGGCAATCAGCCCCAGCATTTT
CDR3: CASWRTGGNQPQHF
J: TRBJ1-5
D: TRBD1
V: TRBV27
size: -

DNA: TGTGCCAGCAGCCAAGATGGGACTAGCGGGAGCTACGAGCAGTACTTC
CDR3: CASSQDGTSGSYEQYF
J: TRBJ2-7
D: TRBD2
V: TRBV4-2
size: few

DNA: TGTGCCAGCAGCTTATTGAGGGAGGGAGGGGAAGCTTTCTTT
CDR3: CASSLLREGGEAFF
J: TRBJ1-1
D: -
V: TRBV7-9
size: few

DNA: TGCGCCAGCAGCTTCGGGACAGGGGCCGTTGAGTATGGCTACACCTTC
CDR3: CASSFGTGAVEYGYTF
J: TRBJ1-2
D: TRBD1
V: TRBV5-1
size: -

DNA: TGTGCCAGCAGCCTTCAAGGGACAGGGGTCGAGCAGTACTTC
CDR3: CASSLQGTGVEQYF
J: TRBJ2-7
D: TRBD1
V: TRBV3-1/TRBV3-2
size: -

DNA: TGTGCCACCAGACTAGCGGGAGGGCTTCCCTACGAGCAGTACTTC
CDR3: CATRLAGGLPYEQYF
J: TRBJ2-7
D: TRBD2
V: TRBV24-1
size: -

DNA: TGTGCCAGCAGTGGCACGGAGGCTTTCTTT
CDR3: CASSGTEAFF
J: TRBJ1-1
D: -
V: TRBV25-1
size: -

DNA: TGTGCCAGCAGCCAAGCCAGCGGGGCTAGCGGGAGAAGCACAGATACGCAGTATTTT
CDR3: CASSQASGASGRSTDTQYF
J: TRBJ2-3
D: TRBD2
V: TRBV4-2
size: -

DNA: TGTGCCAGCAGCCTCGCCCCGGGACAGGGCTATGGCTACACCTTC
CDR3: CASSLAPGQGYGYTF
J: TRBJ1-2
D: TRBD1
V: TRBV5-5
size: -

DNA: TGTGCCAGCAGCGAGGGCGGGGGAAACACCATATATTTT
CDR3: CASSEGGGNTIYF
J: TRBJ1-3
D: -
V: TRBV7-8
size: -

DNA: TGTGCCAGCAGTTACTCATGGGACAGTTATGGCTACACCTTC
CDR3: CASSYSWDSYGYTF
J: TRBJ1-2
D: TRBD1
V: TRBV6-2/TRBV6-3
size: -

DNA: TGTGCCAGCACAGGCGGGAATAGCAATCAGCCCCAGCATTTT
CDR3: CASTGGNSNQPQHF
J: TRBJ1-5
D: -
V: TRBV2
size: -

DNA: TGTGCCAGCAGGCCGGGATCGTGGGATGGCTACACCTTC
CDR3: CASRPGSWDGYTF
J: TRBJ1-2
D: -
V: TRBV6-5
size: -

DNA: TGTGCCAGCAGCCAAGCTGGGAACCAGGGCGGGGGTCGAGGTTACTACGAGCAGTACTTC
CDR3: CASSQAGNQGGGRGYYEQYF
J: TRBJ2-7
D: TRBD2
V: TRBV4-2
size: -

DNA: TGTGCCAGCAGCCAAGATATTTCCGGGGAGCTGTTTTTT
CDR3: CASSQDISGELFF
J: TRBJ2-2
D: -
V: TRBV3-1/TRBV3-2
size: -

DNA: TGTGCCAGCAGCGTAACCCCAGGGACAGGGCGGGGTATGAATGAAAAACTGTTTTTT
CDR3: CASSVTPGTGRGMNEKLFF
J: TRBJ1-4
D: TRBD1
V: TRBV7-9
size: once